The next 26 T cell receptor beta chains were all read from a single sample in a study of OX40 agonist ivuxolimab in advanced cancers. Method: immunoSEQ multiplex PCR; TCRdb's copy keeps in-frame clones and lacks some. The sample includes 60,000 to 65,000 clones, about 88% of them seen just once. The source was CD4+ or CD8+ T cells sorted from blood, collected in a trial of the OX40 agonist ivuxolimab. All receptors come from an adult with an advanced solid tumor such as melanoma, head and neck, liver or kidney cancer.

V and J are TRBV30 and TRBJ2-5, with 8 positions matching TRBD1. Unmatched junction bases numbered 1, after V lost 5 bases and J lost 2 bases. Germline V lookup: CDR1 GTSNPN, CDR2 SVGIG (reference sequence). The CDR3 has 12 residues. The CDR3 DNA reads TGTGCCTGGGACAGGGGACAAGAGACCCAGTACTTC. Residues: CAWDRGQETQYF.

This chain joins TRBV4-1 and TRBJ2-1; 8 nucleotides line up with TRBD1. The germline CDR1 and CDR2 sequences are MGHRA and YSYEKL. The length of the CDR3 is 19 residues. V lost 0 bases to trimming and J lost 10 bases; unmatched junction nucleotides: 20. The CDR3 region is CASSQEGKRQGAKKREQFF. Here the CDR3 DNA reads TGCGCCAGCAGCCAAGAAGGGAAGAGGCAGGGGGCTAAAAAAAGGGAGCAGTTCTTC.

This chain links TRBV5-6 with TRBJ2-3; D not resolved. V was shortened by 1 base and J by 6 bases, with 3 bases between the two germline ends. The CDR3 consists of 11 residues. The germline V gene encodes CDR1 SGHDT and CDR2 YYEEEE. The CDR3 spells CASSLMDTQYF. For the CDR3, the DNA is TGTGCCAGCAGCTTGATGGATACGCAGTATTTT. The full variable domain, its missing parts supplied by reference TRBV5-6 and TRBJ2-3, is DAGVTQSPTHLIKTRGQQVTLRCSPKSGHDTVSWYQQALGQGPQFIFQYYEEEERQRGNFPDRFSGHQFPNYSSELNVNALLLGDSALYLCASSLMDTQYFGPGTRLTVL.

CDR3 nucleotides: TGTGCCAGCTCAGGGGGAACAGGGGGTTACAATCAGCCCCAGCATTTT. This gives the protein CASSGGTGGYNQPQHF. The chain employs TRBV2 and TRBJ1-5, with TRBD1 matching over 8 bases. V shed 8 bases, J shed 3 bases, and the junction held 12 bases outside the gene matches. This CDR3 is built from 16 residues. The V gene's germline CDR1 is SNHLY and CDR2 FYNNEI.

This clone was seen a handful of times. The J gene is TRBJ2-7, the V gene TRBV7-8, with D possibly matching TRBD2 (6 bases). V was pared by 2 bases and J by 4 bases, with 9 bases between. Germline V gene sequence: CDR1 SGHVS, CDR2 FQNEAQ. CDR3 length equals 13 residues. CDR3 coding DNA: TGTGCCAGCAGCTTAACTAGCTCGTACGAGCAGTACTTC. This encodes CASSLTSSYEQYF. Together with reference TRBV7-8 and TRBJ2-7, the CDR3 gives the full variable domain: GAGVSQSPRYKVAKRGQDVALRCDPISGHVSLFWYQQALGQGPEFLTYFQNEAQLDKSGLPSDRFFAERPEGSVSTLKIQRTQQEDSAVYLCASSLTSSYEQYFGPGTRLTVT.

This chain uses TRBV28 with TRBJ2-5, with 9 bases identical to TRBD1. The CDR3 is 13 amino acids. In germline, CDR1 is MDHEN, CDR2 SYDVKM. Trimming cost V 6 bases and J 5 bases; bases outside gene matches: 4. As DNA, the CDR3 is TGTGCCAGCAGCGGGACAGGGCGCGAGACCCAGTACTTC. The encoded protein is CASSGTGRETQYF. Supplemented by reference TRBV28 and TRBJ2-5, the full variable domain reads DVKVTQSSRYLVKRTGEKVFLECVQDMDHENMFWYRQDPGLGLRLIYFSYDVKMKEKGDIPEGYSVSREKKERFSLILESASTNQTSMYLCASSGTGRETQYFGPGTRLLVL.

The rearrangement joins TRBV18 to TRBJ1-4, with D possibly matching TRBD1 (5 bases). The V end lost 3 bases, the J end lost 8 bases, and 19 bases lay between the germline ends. Per germline, CDR1 KGHSH and CDR2 LQKENI. The CDR3 spans 16 residues. The CDR3 DNA sequence: TGTGCCAGCTCACCTCAGCAGGGATCGGTAGGCGAAAAACTGTTTTTT. It encodes CASSPQQGSVGEKLFF. The full variable domain, with the rest looked up from reference TRBV18 and TRBJ1-4, is NAGVMQNPRHLVRRRGQEARLRCSPMKGHSHVYWYRQLPEEGLKFMVYLQKENIIDESGMPKERFSAEFPKEGPSILRIQQVVRGDSAAYFCASSPQQGSVGEKLFFGSGTQLSVL.

This sequence joins TRBV10-2 and TRBJ2-7; 8 bases match TRBD1. The CDR3 runs to 14 residues. The germline V gene has CDR1 WSHSY and CDR2 SAAADI. Trimming at V came to 4 bases and at J to 3 bases, leaving 5 bases not matched to a gene. The CDR3 is CASSVDRGSYEQYF. For the CDR3, the DNA is TGCGCCAGCAGTGTCGACAGGGGTAGCTACGAGCAGTACTTC.

V and J are TRBV11-2 and TRBJ1-6, with D tentatively TRBD1 (5 bases). Trimming took 2 bases from V and 1 from J, leaving 6 bases between them. The germline gives CDR1 SGHAT, CDR2 FQNNGV. There are 15 residues in the CDR3. For the CDR3, the DNA is TGTGCCAGCAGCTTATCAGGGTCCTATAATTCACCCCTCCACTTT. It translates to CASSLSGSYNSPLHF.

The J gene is TRBJ2-2, the V gene TRBV19; 8 bases map to TRBD1. The CDR3 runs 15 residues. V gave up 6 bases and J gave up 1 base; unmatched junction bases: 4. The V gene's germline CDR1 is LNHDA and CDR2 SQIVND (reference sequence). The CDR3 coding sequence is TGTGCCAGTAGGCTGGGGACAGGGAACACCGGGGAGCTGTTTTTT. Translating gives CASRLGTGNTGELFF.

This chain links TRBV7-2 with TRBJ2-3, with D unclear. The V gene lost 3 bases and the J gene lost 8 bases, with 9 bases spanning the gap. The germline gives CDR1 SGHTA, CDR2 FQGNSA. CDR3 length: 12 amino acids. CDR3 sequence: CASSLTSPTQYF. Here the CDR3 DNA reads TGTGCCAGCAGCTTGACGAGCCCTACGCAGTATTTT.

This clone was seen a handful of times. V and J are TRBV18 and TRBJ2-7; D unclear. Germline CDR1 reads KGHSH; CDR2 reads LQKENI. The CDR3 is 14 amino acids. Trimming left V 0 bases short and J 2 bases short, with 8 bases between. CDR3: CASSPPRTPYEQYF. CDR3 DNA: TGTGCCAGCTCACCACCGCGGACCCCCTACGAGCAGTACTTC.

V usage is TRBV4-2 and J usage is TRBJ2-7; D unclear. V dropped 0 bases and J dropped 5 bases, with 14 bases sitting between them. The CDR3 loop spans 15 amino acids. Germline lookup yields CDR1 LGHNA and CDR2 YNFKEQ. DNA of the CDR3: TGTGCCAGCAGCCAAGAAATATCTAGGGTCCACGAGCAGTACTTC. Encoded protein: CASSQEISRVHEQYF.

The chain carries TRBV6-6 and TRBJ2-2; D might be TRBD2 (6 bases). Trimming pared 11 bases from V and 3 bases from J, leaving 16 bases between. The CDR3 length is 14 residues. Looked up from germline, CDR1 is MNHNY and CDR2 is SVGAGI (reference sequence). CDR3 DNA: TGTGCCGTTGGGAGGTTGGGGGACACCGGGGAGCTGTTTTTT. It codes for CAVGRLGDTGELFF.

This clone has a single count. The chain carries TRBV5-4 and TRBJ1-2; D is perhaps TRBD1 (5 bases). V was trimmed by 1 base and J by 4 bases, leaving 11 bases between them. Germline CDR1 is SGHNT and CDR2 is YYREEE (reference sequence). This CDR3 has 14 residues. In DNA, the CDR3 is TGTGCCAGCAGCTTGAAGGGGCCCGGCTATGGCTACACCTTC. It is translated as CASSLKGPGYGYTF.

V and J are TRBV13 and TRBJ2-2; the D is unclear. The CDR3 spans 15 residues. CDR1 PRHDT and CDR2 FYEKMQ come from the germline V gene (reference sequence). Between the trimmed V and J ends, which lost 7 bases and 5 bases, there was a span of 17 bases. The CDR3 region has the DNA TGTGCCAGCACCCCTTCCCATGTGTTTACCGGGGAGCTGTTTTTT. Its translation: CASTPSHVFTGELFF.

V is TRBV11-2 and J is TRBJ2-1, with TRBD2 matching 13 bases. The CDR3 runs to 16 residues. Trimming took 5 bases from V and 9 from J; bases not matched to a gene: 10. Per the germline V gene, CDR1 is SGHAT and CDR2 is FQNNGV. In nucleotides, the CDR3 is TGTGCCAGCAGCCCGGGGGGGACTAGCGGGATGGGTGAGCAGTTCTTC. It codes for CASSPGGTSGMGEQFF.

This clone was detected once. J is TRBJ1-4 and V is TRBV28, with 9 bases lining up with TRBD1. Germline V gives CDR1 MDHEN, CDR2 SYDVKM. The V segment lost 10 bases and the J segment 2 bases; nucleotides outside the gene matches: 5. The CDR3 spans 14 residues. CDR3 bases: TGTGCCACCCTACAGGGGGCGACTAATGAAAAACTGTTTTTT. Encoded protein: CATLQGATNEKLFF.

This rearrangement joins TRBV6-5 to TRBJ1-2; tentative D call: TRBD1 (6 bases). The CDR3 runs to 15 residues. The V end was cut by 6 bases, the J end by 5 bases, with 19 bases between. Germline values: CDR1 MNHEY, CDR2 SVGAGI. The CDR3 bases are TGTGCCAGCAGCCGGACAGTCCAGCAACCTTATGGCTACACCTTC. Protein: CASSRTVQQPYGYTF.

The rearrangement joins TRBV28 to TRBJ2-5, with D possibly matching TRBD2 (6 bases). Germline loops: CDR1 MDHEN, CDR2 SYDVKM. The length of the CDR3 is 16 residues. The V and J ends lost 5 bases and 5 bases respectively, with 21 bases between them. The CDR3 sequence is CASSPRGGTGQETQYF. For the CDR3, the DNA is TGTGCCAGCAGTCCCCGAGGCGGGACTGGGCAGGAGACCCAGTACTTC.

This clone was observed a handful of times. The chain employs TRBV18 and TRBJ1-6; 7 positions match TRBD1. From germline, CDR1 is KGHSH and CDR2 LQKENI. The CDR3 loop spans 14 amino acids. V dropped 5 bases and J dropped 8; count of bases not matched to a gene: 6. The CDR3 bases are TGTGCCAGCTCAAGGGACAGTTTATATTCACCCCTCCACTTT. This codes for CASSRDSLYSPLHF. The complete variable domain, with remaining parts taken from reference TRBV18 and TRBJ1-6, reads NAGVMQNPRHLVRRRGQEARLRCSPMKGHSHVYWYRQLPEEGLKFMVYLQKENIIDESGMPKERFSAEFPKEGPSILRIQQVVRGDSAAYFCASSRDSLYSPLHFGNGTRLTVT.

This clone was observed a single time. V and J are TRBV11-3 and TRBJ2-3; the match to TRBD1 covers 8 bases. Germline CDR1 SGHNT, CDR2 YENEEA. J lost 0 bases, V lost 8 bases, and 10 bases had no gene match. The CDR3 consists of 16 residues. The CDR3 reads CASLTNGQGSTDTQYF. The DNA of the CDR3 is TGTGCCAGCCTCACAAATGGACAGGGAAGCACAGATACGCAGTATTTT.

Note on this clone: One end of the junction fails to match germline, which may point to a read error. V gene TRBV10-3 combines with J gene TRBJ2-7; a weak D match, TRBD1 (6 bases). Germline CDR1 is ENHRY and CDR2 is SYGVKD. The CDR3 totals 13 residues. CDR3 amino acids: CASSYSGAYEQYF. The DNA for the CDR3 is TGTGCCAGCAGTTATTCAGGGGCCTACGAGCAGTACTTC.

This sequence joins TRBV20-1 and TRBJ2-7; TRBD1 is a possible D gene (6 bases). Germline V CDR1 and CDR2: DFQATT, SNEGSKA (reference sequence). V was trimmed by 6 bases and J by 3 bases, leaving 9 bases between them. CDR3 length: 11 residues. This CDR3 reads CSAAQGYEQYF. The CDR3 DNA follows: TGCAGTGCCGCACAGGGCTACGAGCAGTACTTC.

This rearrangement joins TRBV28 to TRBJ1-6; a possible D gene is TRBD1 (5 bases). CDR3 length: 17 residues. Germline values: CDR1 MDHEN, CDR2 SYDVKM. V gave up 2 bases and J gave up 0 bases, with 11 bases separating them. The CDR3: CASSLTGRLSYNSPLHF. DNA for the CDR3: TGTGCCAGCAGTTTAACAGGCCGTCTCTCCTATAATTCACCCCTCCACTTT.

This clone has a single count. CDR3 residues: CASSLAGTGSYEQYF. The CDR3 DNA is TGCGCCAGCAGCTTGGCCGGGACAGGGTCCTACGAGCAGTACTTC. V is TRBV5-1 and J is TRBJ2-7, with 9 bases identical to TRBD1. Germline loops: CDR1 SGHRS, CDR2 YFSETQ. The CDR3 runs to 15 residues. V shed 0 bases, J shed 1 base, and the junction held 2 bases outside the gene matches.